Listed here is a single T cell receptor (beta chain). At least ten counts were recorded for this clonotype. Its antigen is currently not known. No clone much larger than this one lies a single base away; base qualities are absent. The ophthalmopathy patients had moderately to severely active disease, with a Clinical Activity Score of 3 or higher, a NOSPECS grade of 4 or higher, and a disease duration of less than 3 months. Patients with other autoimmune diseases, uncontrolled infections, pregnancy or lactation were excluded from the study. Diagnosis relied on clinical symptoms, serum thyroxine, TRAb, thyroid ultrasound and orbital computed tomography. Using Ficoll-Paque density gradient centrifugation, PBMCs were isolated from 9 to 10 ml of fresh peripheral blood. Total RNA was extracted using Trizol reagent, and RNA quality was checked on an Agilent 2100 Bioanalyzer. The CDR3 starts with the cysteine, ends with the phenylalanine, and has 12 residues. This entry keeps only the CDR3 DNA: 36 bases, framed from base 1. V loses 3 bases of germline sequence and J loses 6 bases, and the interval between the two ends is 5 bases. CDR1 and CDR2 are read off the germline V gene as MDHEN and SYDVKM.

This sample was included in a study of Graves' ophthalmopathy and Graves' hyperthyroidism (dated by TCRdb to between 2017 and 2018). Regarding the study in general: Peripheral blood was collected before any treatment was given, at the time of initial diagnosis. The 95 to 100 discovery patients were randomly split 7:3 into training and test sets. In total, around 140 blood samples were TCR-sequenced: fewer than 50 ophthalmopathy, 75 hyperthyroidism and about 17 hyperthyroidism-to-ophthalmopathy patients. An independent validation cohort was composed of some 18 hyperthyroidism patients and 17 patients who later progressed from hyperthyroidism to ophthalmopathy. To tell Graves' ophthalmopathy apart from Graves' hyperthyroidism, and to predict which patients would progress to ophthalmopathy, the study relied on TCR beta repertoire signatures. Following sample collection, hyperthyroidism patients were given methimazole at a starting dose of 30 mg daily, and ophthalmopathy patients were given high-dose intravenous methylprednisolone. In five or six hyperthyroidism patients, T-cell repertoires of thyroid tissue and blood were compared. To explore V-J signatures distinguishing ophthalmopathy from hyperthyroidism, a discovery set of about a hundred patients (fewer than 45 ophthalmopathy, roughly 56 stable hyperthyroidism) was enrolled. What the work shows at the level of the full study, not this receptor alone: In validation, the model predicted ophthalmopathy progression with about 71% sensitivity and 72.22% specificity; 12 predicted patients were CT-confirmed with GO in a median of 6.5 months. Most expanded thyroid clonotypes with frequency above 0.001 were also detected in blood, suggesting blood repertoires may reflect the thyroid immune response. No statistical method was used to predetermine the sample size, and group allocation was not hidden from the investigators. Ophthalmopathy was separated from stable hyperthyroidism by the 13-signature model with 87.88% sensitivity and approximately 84% specificity in cross-validation and with 80%/75% in the test set.

TCR beta CDR3 regions were amplified from RNA transcripts for repertoire sequencing. HTBI primers and the Qiagen OneStep RT-PCR kit were used in a first-round RT-PCR, which was followed by a second-round multiplex PCR, size selection and purification. Libraries were sequenced on an Illumina HiSeq2000 using paired-end 100 bp reads. The paper's processing steps were these. SOAPnuke was used for read processing, and reads with adapters, uncalled bases, a mean Phred below 15, or no exact constant-primer or identifier match were discarded. COPE v1.2.5 was used to merge high-quality paired reads. Each unique nucleotide sequence was defined as a clonotype, and clonotypes were aligned to IMGT TRB V, D and J references with MiTCR v1.1. Only V-J combinations with frequency above 0.0001 were analysed, covering approximately 99% of repertoires. A TCR clonal expansion and chaos score per V-J combination was defined as the ratio of F50 clonal expansion to chaos observed in the TCRdist matrix. Welch's t-statistics and random forest were used to reduce features to over ten V-J combinations, which were fed into a naive Bayes classifier. Thyroid-blood repertoire similarity was quantified with the Morisita-Horn index. TCRdb applied fastp at Q25 and MiXCR to the public reads, then kept only in-frame beta chains. Identical CDR3 protein sequences are pooled into one entry, listed with their most common genes and DNA. The V and J calls shown here were made by TCRdb, not taken from the authors' results. The sample table shows 350,000 to 450,000 distinct CDR3 sequences, and around 18% are seen once. 1.6% of the sample is taken by the ten largest.

The chain is encoded by TRBV28 joined to TRBJ2-2; confidence is insufficient to name the D gene. This clonotype was sampled from a woman younger than 35 with Graves' ophthalmopathy. Donor details come from another sample of the same person, matched by shared clones. Specimen: peripheral blood. The CDR3 region: CASSFVAGELFF. The nucleotides read TGTGCCAGCAGTTTCGTAGCCGGGGAGCTGTTTTTT.